The clone carrying this TCR beta chain was observed many times. This entry comes from a study of blood T cells in healthy people across ages. The authors ran a second PCR of roughly 6 to 12 cycles using a sample-barcoded 5' primer and a J-beta primer mix. One entry per CDR3 protein, called by TCRdb with MiXCR from the 5' RACE reads. The sample has some 670,000 distinct CDR3 sequences; around 52% are singletons. The CDR3 contains 15 residues. Trimming took 2 bases from V and 3 from J; bases not matched to a gene: 3. The germline gives CDR1 LGHNA, CDR2 YNFKEQ. This sequence joins TRBV4-2 and TRBJ2-3; 9 bases align to TRBD1. Sequencing used blood. The receptor's source is an elderly woman in good health. The CDR3: CASSQRGQGTDTQYF. CDR3 coding DNA: TGTGCCAGCAGCCAAAGGGGACAGGGTACAGATACGCAGTATTTT.